This T cell receptor (beta chain) is from a study of glioma-infiltrating T cells after dendritic cell vaccination. The CDR3 consists of 15 residues. Germline trimming cut 7 bases from V and 8 bases from J; bases unmatched to any gene: 11. The germline V gene has CDR1 MNHNS and CDR2 SASEGT. As to time point: after dendritic cell vaccination, including at tumor progression/relapse. The immunoSEQ assay amplified TCRB CDR3 from up to 2 ug DNA. Only in-frame clones appear in the TCRdb table, and some are missing; sequencing was by immunoSEQ multiplex PCR. The sample has 99,000 or so clones, 75% to 90% seen once.

The specimen was blood, collected after dendritic cell vaccination. The sequence was obtained from a human donor with glioblastoma. The gene calls are TRBV6-1 and TRBJ1-2; 12 bases are a match to TRBD1. DNA for the CDR3: TGTGCCAGCAACCGGGGGACAGGGGGCCTTGTCGGCTACACCTTC. Its protein product is CASNRGTGGLVGYTF.